Presented here are 16 T cell receptor beta chains from one specimen sequenced in a study of Ad26.COV2.S vaccination and SARS-CoV-2 variants. Sequenced by immunoSEQ multiplex PCR; TCRdb stores in-frame clones only, minus some. The sample contains 300,000 to 500,000 clones, approximately 91% of which appear only once. Indicated treatment: approximately 18 received Ad26.COV2.S at low or high dose, single or two shots; about 5 received placebo; per-sample allocation not given. All samples were drawn on day 63, counting from the first vaccine or placebo injection. Sample: peripheral blood, taken in a trial of Ad26.COV2.S vaccine versus placebo. The source of these receptors is a person aged 18 to 65 who received the Ad26.COV2.S COVID-19 vaccine or a placebo.

V is TRBV7-2 and J is TRBJ1-1; D unresolved. The CDR3 loop spans 12 amino acids. The germline V gene encodes CDR1 SGHTA and CDR2 FQGNSA. V lost 4 bases, J lost 1 base, and 4 bases lay in between. The CDR3 here is CASSSENTEAFF. The CDR3 DNA reads TGTGCCAGCAGCTCAGAGAACACTGAAGCTTTCTTT.

The chain combines TRBV4-3 with TRBJ2-3; D is unclear. The CDR3 has 17 residues. Germline CDR1 and CDR2: LGHNA and YSLEER. Trimming removed 0 bases at V and 0 bases at J, with 13 bases between. CDR3 sequence (DNA): TGCGCCAGCAGCCAAGAGCAGCCGGGCTTGAGCACAGATACGCAGTATTTT. This encodes CASSQEQPGLSTDTQYF.

The chain has TRBV5-1 and TRBJ2-3; the match to TRBD1 covers 8 bases. Germline loops: CDR1 SGHRS, CDR2 YFSETQ. The length of the CDR3 is 15 residues. With 4 bases clipped from V and 3 bases from J, the junction kept 7 bases outside the gene matches. As DNA, the CDR3 is TGCGCCAGCAGCCCCCCTAACAGGGGGACAGATACGCAGTATTTT. It specifies CASSPPNRGTDTQYF.

The CDR3 protein is CASSQPGHTGELFF. The DNA for the CDR3 is TGTGCCAGCAGCCAGCCTGGCCACACCGGGGAGCTGTTTTTT. V usage is TRBV3-1 (or the pseudogene TRBV3-2) and J usage is TRBJ2-2; D is uncertain. CDR1 is LGHDT and CDR2 is YNNKEL in the germline V gene (reference sequence). With 3 bases removed from V and 3 bases from J, the gap between germline ends came to 8 bases. CDR3 length: 14 amino acids.

The chain couples TRBV3-1 (or the pseudogene TRBV3-2) to TRBJ2-5; tentative D call: TRBD2 (7 bases). Trimming removed 0 bases at V and 9 bases at J, with 11 bases between. This CDR3 spans 13 amino acids. Germline values: CDR1 LGHDT, CDR2 YNNKEL (reference sequence). As DNA, the CDR3 is TGTGCCAGCAGCCAAGACGCGGGGGCAGCCCAGTACTTC. Protein product: CASSQDAGAAQYF.

The gene calls are TRBV9 and TRBJ2-5; no clear D. The germline V gene encodes CDR1 SGDLS and CDR2 YYNGEE. Trimming stripped 4 bases from V and 1 base from J, with 17 bases between. The CDR3 extends over 16 amino acids. CDR3 region: CASSYSNGRIQETQYF. CDR3 sequence (DNA): TGTGCCAGCAGCTACAGCAACGGACGCATCCAAGAGACCCAGTACTTC.

The V and J genes are TRBV5-6 and TRBJ1-5; no reliable D call. CDR3 length: 13 amino acids. V was cut by 3 bases and J by 2 bases, with 6 bases left in between. Germline loops: CDR1 SGHDT, CDR2 YYEEEE. CDR3 coding DNA: TGTGCCAGCAGCTCTTCGGGCAATCAGCCCCAGCATTTT. This gives the protein CASSSSGNQPQHF.

V gene TRBV19 combines with J gene TRBJ2-1; D is possibly TRBD1 or TRBD2 (5 bases each). From germline, CDR1 is LNHDA and CDR2 SQIVND (reference sequence). Trimming took off 10 bases at V and 0 bases at J, with 13 bases between the two ends. The CDR3 contains 14 residues. The CDR3 DNA follows: TGTGCCACCTCAATGGGGGACTCCTACAATGAGCAGTTCTTC. Its translation: CATSMGDSYNEQFF. The variable domain in full, with the rest retrieved from reference TRBV19 and TRBJ2-1, is DGGITQSPKYLFRKEGQNVTLSCEQNLNHDAMYWYRQDPGQGLRLIYYSQIVNDFQKGDIAEGYSVSREKKESFPLTVTSAQKNPTAFYLCATSMGDSYNEQFFGPGTRLTVL.

The chain combines TRBV4-1 with TRBJ2-1; 12 nucleotides align to TRBD1. The CDR3 is 15 amino acids. With 1 base clipped from V and 9 bases from J, the junction kept 4 bases outside the gene matches. Germline CDR1 reads MGHRA; CDR2 reads YSYEKL. CDR3 amino acids: CASSQVGQGASEQFF. The CDR3 DNA follows: TGCGCCAGCAGCCAAGTGGGACAGGGGGCTTCTGAGCAGTTCTTC.

The chain combines TRBV7-2 with TRBJ2-2, with 7 bases that match TRBD1. This CDR3 region has 14 residues. Trimming removed 2 bases from V and 7 bases from J; junction bases left unmatched: 4. The germline CDR1 and CDR2 sequences are SGHTA and FQGNSA. The CDR3 region is CASSLTGASGELFF. CDR3 bases: TGTGCCAGCAGCTTAACAGGGGCGAGCGGGGAGCTGTTTTTT.

The rearrangement uses TRBV5-6 and TRBJ1-3; perhaps TRBD1 as D (5 bases). This CDR3 has 12 residues. Trimming left V 4 bases short and J 16 bases short, with 18 bases between. From germline, CDR1 is SGHDT and CDR2 YYEEEE. The CDR3, as DNA: TGTGCCAGCAGCAAGGGGATCGGGACTGGTTATTTT. It specifies CASSKGIGTGYF. Together with reference TRBV5-6 and TRBJ1-3, the CDR3 gives the full variable domain: DAGVTQSPTHLIKTRGQQVTLRCSPKSGHDTVSWYQQALGQGPQFIFQYYEEEERQRGNFPDRFSGHQFPNYSSELNVNALLLGDSALYLCASSKGIGTGYFGEGSWLTVV.

The V call is TRBV5-1, the J call TRBJ2-1; 14 bases are shared with TRBD2. V shed 4 bases, J shed 2 bases, and the junction held 5 bases outside the gene matches. CDR1 is SGHRS and CDR2 is YFSETQ in the germline V gene. The CDR3 contains 17 residues. CDR3 bases: TGCGCCAGCAGCCCCCGGACTAGCGGGGGGACCTACAATGAGCAGTTCTTC. Translation: CASSPRTSGGTYNEQFF.

The gene calls are TRBV5-1 and TRBJ1-1; 9 bases are a match to TRBD1. V shed 4 bases, J shed 5 bases, and the junction held 6 bases outside the gene matches. The CDR3 loop spans 14 amino acids. Per germline, CDR1 SGHRS and CDR2 YFSETQ. CDR3 region: CASSATGGNTEAFF. CDR3 in DNA: TGCGCCAGCAGCGCCACAGGGGGCAATACTGAAGCTTTCTTT.

The chain employs TRBV7-2 and TRBJ2-3, with TRBD2 matching 11 bases. Germline lookup yields CDR1 SGHTA and CDR2 FQGNSA. J lost 1 base, V lost 5 bases, and 8 bases had no gene match. The CDR3 runs to 17 residues. The CDR3 loop reads CASSGSSGGFRTDTQYF. In nucleotides, the CDR3 is TGTGCCAGCAGCGGATCTAGCGGGGGGTTTCGCACAGATACGCAGTATTTT.

The rearrangement uses TRBV9 and TRBJ2-1; 8 bases fit TRBD2. CDR3 length: 15 residues. Trimming took 4 bases from V and 0 from J; bases not matched to a gene: 3. CDR1 is SGDLS and CDR2 is YYNGEE in the germline V gene. Written as DNA, the CDR3 is TGTGCCAGCAGCCCGGGGGGGAGCTCCTACAATGAGCAGTTCTTC. Translated: CASSPGGSSYNEQFF. Based on the CDR3 plus reference TRBV9 and TRBJ2-1, the full variable domain is DSGVTQTPKHLITATGQRVTLRCSPRSGDLSVYWYQQSLDQGLQFLIQYYNGEERAKGNILERFSAQQFPDLHSELNLSSLELGDSALYFCASSPGGSSYNEQFFGPGTRLTVL.

To note about this clone: Other DNA sequences in this specimen translate into the identical CDR3. The V and J genes are TRBV7-9 and TRBJ2-5; perhaps TRBD1 as D (6 bases). V lost 4 bases and J lost 4, with 10 bases in between. Germline CDR1 is SEHNR and CDR2 is FQNEAQ (reference sequence). The CDR3 loop spans 13 amino acids. CDR3 nucleotide sequence: TGTGCCAGCAGCTCCAGGGGACCAGAGACCCAGTACTTC. It encodes CASSSRGPETQYF. The variable domain in full, completed from reference TRBV7-9 and TRBJ2-5, reads DTGVSQNPRHKITKRGQNVTFRCDPISEHNRLYWYRQTLGQGPEFLTYFQNEAQLEKSRLLSDRFSAERPKGSFSTLEIQRTEQGDSAMYLCASSSRGPETQYFGPGTRLLVL.